This entry lists 14 T cell receptor beta chains sequenced from one sample in a study of cytomegalovirus exposure and HLA in healthy donors. PCR used 60 Vbeta primers and 13 Jbeta primers. The method was immunoSEQ multiplex PCR; TCRdb's version includes in-frame clones alone and lacks a portion of them. Here the sample spans 190,000 or so clones, roughly four fifths being singletons. The specimen was PBMCs. The origin of the receptors is a man aged 50 or older in good health and CMV-seronegative.

The chain has TRBV4-3 and TRBJ1-6; tentative D call: TRBD1 (5 bases). V dropped 1 base and J dropped 0 bases, with 7 bases sitting between them. This CDR3 is built from 16 residues. Germline-derived CDR1 and CDR2 are LGHNA and YSLEER. CDR3 protein: CASSQAGGSYNSPLHF. The CDR3 DNA follows: TGCGCCAGCAGCCAAGCGGGGGGCTCCTATAATTCACCCCTCCACTTT.

V gene TRBV5-1 combines with J gene TRBJ2-7; 7 bases agree with TRBD2. The CDR3 extends over 15 amino acids. The V gene's germline CDR1 is SGHRS and CDR2 YFSETQ. V lost 4 bases to trimming and J lost 0 bases; unmatched junction nucleotides: 7. The CDR3: CASSPGRGISYEQYF. DNA for the CDR3: TGCGCCAGCAGCCCGGGGCGGGGGATCTCCTACGAGCAGTACTTC.

V usage is TRBV19 and J usage is TRBJ2-7; a possible D gene is TRBD1 (6 bases). Germline CDR1 LNHDA, CDR2 SQIVND (reference sequence). The CDR3 sequence is 15 residues long. V dropped 5 bases and J dropped 0 bases, with 14 bases sitting between them. CDR3 nucleotide sequence: TGTGCCAGTAGTCCCAGGGGTATTAGCTCCTACGAGCAGTACTTC. Translated: CASSPRGISSYEQYF.

This chain connects TRBV4-3 to TRBJ2-5; D is perhaps TRBD1 (5 bases). The CDR3 consists of 12 residues. Trimming pared 0 bases from V and 7 bases from J, leaving 6 bases between. Germline V gene data show CDR1 as LGHNA and CDR2 as YSLEER. As DNA, the CDR3 is TGCGCCAGCAGCCAAGATAGGGGGACCCAGTACTTC. Protein sequence: CASSQDRGTQYF.

This clone was observed a single time. DNA of the CDR3: TGTGCCAGCACGCACGGGACTTCCGGCACAGATACGCAGTATTTT. Protein sequence: CASTHGTSGTDTQYF. The chain joins TRBV18 to TRBJ2-3; D may be TRBD2 (6 bases). V dropped 8 bases and J dropped 1 base, with 16 bases sitting between them. CDR1 and CDR2 from the germline V gene are KGHSH and LQKENI. The CDR3 spans 15 residues. The variable domain in full, with the rest retrieved from reference TRBV18 and TRBJ2-3, is NAGVMQNPRHLVRRRGQEARLRCSPMKGHSHVYWYRQLPEEGLKFMVYLQKENIIDESGMPKERFSAEFPKEGPSILRIQQVVRGDSAAYFCASTHGTSGTDTQYFGPGTRLTVL.

This clone was detected once. CDR3 coding DNA: TGTGCCAGCAGCGTTGGGACTAGCGGGAGGGTCAGGCCCTACAATGAGCAGTTCTTC. It yields the protein CASSVGTSGRVRPYNEQFF. This chain links TRBV9 with TRBJ2-1; 16 bases match TRBD2. CDR3 size: 19 residues. Germline V gene data show CDR1 as SGDLS and CDR2 as YYNGEE. The ends lost 2 bases at V and 2 bases at J; junction bases unmatched: 7. Supplemented by reference TRBV9 and TRBJ2-1, the full variable domain reads DSGVTQTPKHLITATGQRVTLRCSPRSGDLSVYWYQQSLDQGLQFLIQYYNGEERAKGNILERFSAQQFPDLHSELNLSSLELGDSALYFCASSVGTSGRVRPYNEQFFGPGTRLTVL.

The gene calls are TRBV30 and TRBJ1-2, with TRBD1 as a possible D gene (5 bases). Germline assignment: CDR1 GTSNPN and CDR2 SVGIG (reference sequence). Deletions cut 2 bases from V and 8 bases from J, with 12 bases between. The CDR3 length is 12 residues. Here the CDR3 reads CAWSNTGRGYTF. CDR3 nucleotide sequence: TGTGCCTGGAGTAATACAGGAAGAGGCTACACCTTC.

Details on this clone: Compared with germline, one end of the junction differs, possibly owing to a read error. The genes are TRBV7-7 and TRBJ2-1, with D perhaps TRBD2 (5 bases). This CDR3 comprises 13 residues. Germline V CDR1 and CDR2: SSHAT, FNYEAQ (reference sequence). The CDR3 DNA reads TGTGCTAGCAGCTTAGGACTGAACAATGAGCAGTTCTTC. It yields the protein CASSLGLNNEQFF. The whole variable domain, remainder taken from reference TRBV7-7 and TRBJ2-1, is GAGVSQSPRYKVTKRGQDVTLRCDPISSHATLYWYQQALGQGPEFLTYFNYEAQPDKSGLPSDRFSAERPEGSISTLTIQRTEQRDSAMYRCASSLGLNNEQFFGPGTRLTVL.

This clone showed up just a few times. The chain joins TRBV5-1 to TRBJ2-2, with D tentatively TRBD2 (5 bases). V lost 0 bases to trimming and J lost 5 bases, with 8 bases between them. Germline V gene data show CDR1 as SGHRS and CDR2 as YFSETQ. The CDR3 consists of 14 residues. Written as DNA, the CDR3 is TGCGCCAGCAGCTTGGTGCCGGGGACCGGGGAGCTGTTTTTT. It codes for CASSLVPGTGELFF.

The chain is built from TRBV6-5 and TRBJ2-5; 10 bases are shared with TRBD1. The CDR3 sequence is 16 residues long. V lost 1 base, J lost 1 base, and 3 bases stayed unmatched. Germline values: CDR1 MNHEY, CDR2 SVGAGI. The CDR3, as DNA: TGTGCCAGCAGTTACTGGGGACAGGGGTCCCAAGAGACCCAGTACTTC. Its translation: CASSYWGQGSQETQYF.

In its sample, this clone was seen once. The chain uses TRBV7-2 and TRBJ2-3; no clear D gene. With 1 base removed from V and 2 bases from J, the gap between germline ends came to 7 bases. Germline assignment: CDR1 SGHTA and CDR2 FQGNSA. The CDR3 runs 14 residues. This CDR3 reads CASSLGGPTDTQYF. The DNA for the CDR3 is TGTGCCAGCAGCTTAGGTGGGCCCACAGATACGCAGTATTTT. The whole variable domain, remainder taken from reference TRBV7-2 and TRBJ2-3, is GAGVSQSPSNKVTEKGKDVELRCDPISGHTALYWYRQSLGQGLEFLIYFQGNSAPDKSGLPSDRFSAERTGGSVSTLTIQRTQQEDSAVYLCASSLGGPTDTQYFGPGTRLTVL.

The genes are TRBV2 and TRBJ2-5; maybe TRBD2 (5 bases). Trimming removed 3 bases at V and 3 bases at J, with 5 bases between. Germline CDR1 and CDR2: SNHLY and FYNNEI. There are 12 residues in the CDR3. CDR3 bases: TGTGCCAGCAGTGACGGGGAAGAGACCCAGTACTTC. Translated: CASSDGEETQYF. The whole variable domain, filled in from reference TRBV2 and TRBJ2-5, reads EPEVTQTPSHQVTQMGQEVILRCVPISNHLYFYWYRQILGQKVEFLVSFYNNEISEKSEIFDDQFSVERPDGSNFTLKIRSTKLEDSAMYFCASSDGEETQYFGPGTRLLVL.

A single count supports this clone. The chain joins TRBV7-8 to TRBJ1-5; D call uncertain. Looked up from germline, CDR1 is SGHVS and CDR2 is FQNEAQ. This CDR3 is 13 amino acids long. Trimming stripped 5 bases from V and 4 bases from J, with 9 bases between. The CDR3 protein is CASSLDGNQPQHF. The CDR3 bases are TGTGCCAGCAGCCTCGACGGGAATCAGCCCCAGCATTTT.

A few counts support this clone. The rearrangement uses TRBV28 and TRBJ2-7; TRBD1 might be the D (5 bases). V lost 8 bases to trimming and J lost 2 bases, with 13 bases between them. The V gene's germline CDR1 is MDHEN and CDR2 SYDVKM. The CDR3 has 13 residues. CDR3 residues: CASVGQGPYEQYF. In DNA form, the CDR3 reads TGTGCCAGCGTGGGGCAGGGTCCCTACGAGCAGTACTTC.